This TCR beta chain is from a study of cytomegalovirus exposure and HLA in healthy donors. It was with 60 Vbeta and 13 Jbeta primers that the PCR ran. Sequencing used immunoSEQ multiplex PCR; TCRdb keeps in-frame clones, though not all of them. The sample shows 150,000 to 200,000 clones, roughly 85% of them seen only once. The source is a woman aged 40 to 49 in good health and CMV-seronegative. Sequencing was carried out using PBMCs.

The CDR3 loop reads CASSPLRNEKLFF. In DNA, the CDR3 is TGTGCCAGCTCACCACTCCGTAATGAAAAACTGTTTTTT. The rearrangement links TRBV18 to TRBJ1-4; D not resolved. The CDR3 consists of 13 residues. Trimming left V 1 base short and J 4 bases short, with 4 bases between. Germline V gene data show CDR1 as KGHSH and CDR2 as LQKENI.